Included here is one TCR beta chain sequence, with context. Its antigen is still unknown. These data are taken from a study of cytomegalovirus exposure and HLA in healthy donors. Trimming removed 0 bases at V and 4 bases at J, with 13 bases between. The CDR3 consists of 16 residues. Germline V gene sequence: CDR1 LNHDA, CDR2 SQIVND (reference sequence). Libraries were prepared by immunoSEQ multiplex PCR; TCRdb keeps only in-frame clonotypes and omits some of them. Among about 130,000 clones, 85% to 90% were seen once, and the ten largest hold 9% to 9.5%. Findings and caveats of the study: The classifier was said to identify cytomegalovirus status with high specificity and sensitivity. A few chains tied to CMV proved CMV antigen-specific in vitro.

Material for sequencing was PBMCs. The chain combines TRBV19 with TRBJ1-5; no clear D gene. This clonotype originated in a woman aged 18-30 years in good health and CMV-seropositive. In DNA form, the CDR3 reads TGTGCCAGTAGTATAGATTGGTACAGTTTTAATCAGCCCCAGCATTTT. Its protein product is CASSIDWYSFNQPQHF.